This is a list of T cell receptor beta chains from one sample in a study of T cells in Graves' hyperthyroidism and ophthalmopathy. TCRdb redid the calling of the multiplex PCR reads with MiXCR, one entry per CDR3 protein. The profile covers hundreds of thousands of distinct CDR3 sequences, with about 20% appearing a single time and 45% to 50% taken by the ten largest. Sequenced input: blood. These receptors came from a man between 40 and 49 years old with Graves' ophthalmopathy. CDR3s include the opening cysteine and the closing phenylalanine or tryptophan. The D gene is left open where the match is weak. Size is stated for part of the rows, as once, few or many counts, or as a class when the clone is expanded.

12	NA	TRBV2	NA	TRBJ1-5	TGTGCCAGCTCCCCCCAGAATCAGCCCCAGCATTTT	CASSPQNQPQHF
15	NA	TRBV28	many	TRBJ1-2	TGTGCCAGCAGTTTAAGGAACAACCTTGGGGATGGCTACACCTTC	CASSLRNNLGDGYTF
13	NA	TRBV30	few	TRBJ1-3	TGTGCCTGGAGCAACACCCAGGGTAACACCATATATTTT	CAWSNTQGNTIYF
15	NA	TRBV12-3/TRBV12-4	few	TRBJ2-3	TGTGCCAGCAGTTTAAAGGCAGGGTTCTCTGAGACGCAGTATTTT	CASSLKAGFSETQYF
8	NA	TRBV5-1	NA	TRBJ2-7	TGCGCCAGCACCGAGCAGTACTTC	CASTEQYF
16	NA	TRBV12-5	NA	TRBJ1-2	TGTGCTAGTGGTTTGGGAGAGGGACCCACTAACTATGGCTACACCTTC	CASGLGEGPTNYGYTF
15	NA	TRBV7-9	NA	TRBJ2-2	TGTGCCAGCAGCCGTCCGTTCTACAACACCGGGGAGCTGTTTTTT	CASSRPFYNTGELFF
15	NA	TRBV5-8	few	TRBJ1-2	TGTGCCAGCAGCTTTACTTTTGGGGGTCAGTATGGCTACACCTTC	CASSFTFGGQYGYTF
14	TRBD1	TRBV5-1	few	TRBJ1-4	TGCGCCAGCAGCACCGGGACAGGGGATGAAAAACTGTTTTTT	CASSTGTGDEKLFF
13	NA	TRBV10-3	few	TRBJ1-1	TGTGCCATCAGTGAGTCGCACGGGTTTGAAGCTTTCTTT	CAISESHGFEAFF
17	NA	TRBV15	many	TRBJ2-1	TGTGCCACCAGCACCTCAGGGGCGCTTCAACTTGACAATGAGCAGTTCTTC	CATSTSGALQLDNEQFF
16	TRBD1	TRBV6-2/TRBV6-3	NA	TRBJ2-1	TGTGCCACCAGTGACATCGACAGGGTAGCCTACAATGAGCAGTTCTTC	CATSDIDRVAYNEQFF
12	NA	TRBV7-9	few	TRBJ1-2	TGTGCCAGCAGCTTAGGCGAATTTATGCCCACCTTC	CASSLGEFMPTF
13	NA	TRBV7-3	few	TRBJ2-1	TGTGCCAGCAGCTCCCCCCTCAACAATGAGCAGTTCTTC	CASSSPLNNEQFF
15	NA	TRBV6-5	many	TRBJ1-1	TGTGCCAGCAGTTACAGTTTGACAGATCGGGCTGAAGCTTTCTTT	CASSYSLTDRAEAFF
15	NA	TRBV5-1	NA	TRBJ1-4	TGCGCCAGCAGCTTACGTTCCCCTTCTAATGAAAAACTGTTTTTT	CASSLRSPSNEKLFF
15	TRBD2	TRBV20-1	few	TRBJ2-7	TGCAGTGCTGAAGCCGCCAGCGGGAGGAGTTACGAGCAGTACTTC	CSAEAASGRSYEQYF
15	NA	TRBV24-1	NA	TRBJ2-2	TGTGCCACCAGTGATTCGCGGGGGAACACCGGGGAGCTGTTTTTT	CATSDSRGNTGELFF
17	TRBD1	TRBV12-3/TRBV12-4	NA	TRBJ2-2	TGTGCCAGCAGTTTAGAAATCGGACAGGGTAGCACCGGGGAGCTGTTTTTT	CASSLEIGQGSTGELFF
13	TRBD1	TRBV7-9	many	TRBJ1-1	TGTGCCAGCAGTGCAGGGGGGGGCACTGAAGCTTTCTTT	CASSAGGGTEAFF
17	TRBD2	TRBV11-2	NA	TRBJ2-3	TGTGCCAGTAGTCCCTCTCGACTAGCGGGAGGTGCAGATACGCAGTATTTT	CASSPSRLAGGADTQYF
17	NA	TRBV18	NA	TRBJ2-5	TGTGCCAGCTCACCAATTCACACAAGGGGGGGACAAGAGACCCAGTACTTC	CASSPIHTRGGQETQYF
13	NA	TRBV5-1	few	TRBJ1-6	TGCGCCAGCAGCTTGAGCACAGACTCACCCCTCCACTTT	CASSLSTDSPLHF
17	NA	TRBV4-2	NA	TRBJ2-5	TGTGCCAGCAGCCAAGATAACGCGGGAAAAATTCAAGAGACCCAGTACTTC	CASSQDNAGKIQETQYF
15	TRBD2	TRBV12-3/TRBV12-4	many	TRBJ2-7	TGTGCCAGCAGTCCCCGGGGGGTAGGGTCCTACGAGCAGTACTTC	CASSPRGVGSYEQYF
15	NA	TRBV7-9	NA	TRBJ2-6	TGTGCCAGCAGCTTAGGCCAGGCTGGGGCCAACGTCCTGACTTTC	CASSLGQAGANVLTF
19	TRBD2	TRBV7-2	many	TRBJ2-3	TGTGCCAGCAGCTCCCCGGGACTAGCGGGAGTTCGGGGCACAGATACGCAGTATTTT	CASSSPGLAGVRGTDTQYF
15	TRBD2	TRBV6-2/TRBV6-3	few	TRBJ2-3	TGTGCCAGCACGCCGGGACTAGCCAAGGCAGATACGCAGTATTTT	CASTPGLAKADTQYF
17	TRBD2	TRBV11-2	NA	TRBJ2-3	TGTGCCAGCGGATACCCCCCTACCGGGACTAGCGGGGGTACGCAGTATTTT	CASGYPPTGTSGGTQYF
16	NA	TRBV24-1	few	TRBJ1-4	TGTGCCACCAGTGGAGGGGGGTCAAGTATCGGGGAAAAACTGTTTTTT	CATSGGGSSIGEKLFF
13	NA	TRBV12-3/TRBV12-4	many	TRBJ1-4	TGTGCCACCGGACAGACAACTAATGAAAAACTGTTTTTT	CATGQTTNEKLFF
13	NA	TRBV28	many	TRBJ2-3	TGTGCCAGCAGTTTCGGGAGCACAGATACGCAGTATTTT	CASSFGSTDTQYF
17	TRBD1	TRBV15	NA	TRBJ1-1	TGTGCCACCAGCAGAGAACGGACAGGGGTAGTTGGCACTGAAGCTTTCTTT	CATSRERTGVVGTEAFF
15	TRBD1	TRBV6-2/TRBV6-3	few	TRBJ1-2	TGTGCCAGCAGCACCGCCGGGACAGGGGGCAATGGCTACACCTTC	CASSTAGTGGNGYTF
13	NA	TRBV12-5	NA	TRBJ1-4	TGTGCTAGTGGGAGCGACTTGGGGGAAAAACTGTTTTTT	CASGSDLGEKLFF
16	TRBD1	TRBV7-3	NA	TRBJ2-5	TGTGCCAGCAGCTTGAAGACAGGGGGTACTCAAGAGACCCAGTACTTC	CASSLKTGGTQETQYF
13	NA	TRBV11-1	NA	TRBJ2-7	TGTGCCAGCAGCAAACACGGACAAGACGAGCAGTACTTC	CASSKHGQDEQYF
14	TRBD1	TRBV18	many	TRBJ1-6	TGTGCCAGCTCATCGGGACAGACTAATTCACCCCTCCACTTT	CASSSGQTNSPLHF
13	NA	TRBV2	few	TRBJ2-7	TGTGCCAGCAGGGCGGGACCCGTAAACGAGCAGTACTTC	CASRAGPVNEQYF
14	TRBD1	TRBV19	NA	TRBJ1-6	TGTGCCAGTAGAACAGGACAGGAACATTCACCCCTCCACTTT	CASRTGQEHSPLHF
17	TRBD2	TRBV11-2	many	TRBJ2-3	TGTGCCAGCAGCAAGGGACTAGCGGGAGGGGACACAGATACGCAGTATTTT	CASSKGLAGGDTDTQYF
13	NA	TRBV30	many	TRBJ2-5	TGTGCCTGGAGTGTGCGGCGCGAGGAGACCCAGTACTTC	CAWSVRREETQYF
15	TRBD1	TRBV13	NA	TRBJ1-1	TGTGTCAGCAGCCGACGACAGGGGGTGGGCACTGAAGCTTTCTTT	CVSSRRQGVGTEAFF
14	NA	TRBV5-1	NA	TRBJ2-7	TGCGCCAGCAGCTTGACAGAACCCTCCTACGAGCAGTACTTC	CASSLTEPSYEQYF
14	NA	TRBV6-2/TRBV6-3	NA	TRBJ1-5	TGTGCCACTACGGACCAGGCCCACAATCAGCCCCAGCATTTT	CATTDQAHNQPQHF
13	NA	TRBV7-9	few	TRBJ2-7	TGTGCCAGCAGCTTAGCGGTCTACTACGAGCAGTACTTC	CASSLAVYYEQYF
12	NA	TRBV28	many	TRBJ2-1	TGTGCCAGCAGTTCCTTGACAGAGAAGCAGTTCTTC	CASSSLTEKQFF
14	TRBD1	TRBV20-1	NA	TRBJ1-1	TGCAGTGCTAGAGACGTAGTCGGGACAGGGTTAGCTTTCTTT	CSARDVVGTGLAFF
13	TRBD1	TRBV11-2	many	TRBJ2-7	TGTGCCAGCAGCTTAACAGGGGTATACGAGCAGTACTTC	CASSLTGVYEQYF
17	TRBD2	TRBV20-1	NA	TRBJ2-3	TGCAGTGCTAGTCCCTCAGCGAGGACTAGCGGGAGGGATACGCAGTATTTT	CSASPSARTSGRDTQYF
13	NA	TRBV27	few	TRBJ2-7	TGTGCCAGCGGGCCCGGGCCGTCCTACGAGCAGTACTTC	CASGPGPSYEQYF
18	TRBD2	TRBV3-1	many	TRBJ2-3	TGTGCCAGCAGCCGCGTGGGACTAGCGGGGGGAGGCACAGATACGCAGTATTTT	CASSRVGLAGGGTDTQYF
13	NA	TRBV7-9	few	TRBJ2-5	TGTGCCAGCAGATTAGCCGGGACGCCAACCCAGTACTTC	CASRLAGTPTQYF
13	NA	TRBV27	NA	TRBJ2-1	TGTGCCAGCAGCTCCGGACTTCTCATTGAGCAGTTCTTC	CASSSGLLIEQFF
17	NA	TRBV12-3/TRBV12-4	few	TRBJ1-6	TGTGCCAGCAGTTTTGTCCTCGGGGGACTTCTAGGATCACCCCTCCACTTT	CASSFVLGGLLGSPLHF
17	NA	TRBV7-9	NA	TRBJ2-1	TGTGCCAGCAGCCCCCCCTTTCGGTCTGTCTCCTACAATGAGCAGTTCTTC	CASSPPFRSVSYNEQFF
15	TRBD2	TRBV19	few	TRBJ2-5	TGTGCCAGTAGTATTTGGACTAGCGGGGGTGAGACCCAGTACTTC	CASSIWTSGGETQYF
16	TRBD1	TRBV19	NA	TRBJ1-5	TGTGCCAGTAGTACTACAGGGGGTAGTGGCAATCAGCCCCAGCATTTT	CASSTTGGSGNQPQHF
15	NA	TRBV6-1	few	TRBJ1-3	TGTGCCAGCACAGAGGGGGGCCTTTCTGGAAACACCATATATTTT	CASTEGGLSGNTIYF